This T cell receptor (beta chain) appears in the sequencing data of a study of cytomegalovirus exposure and HLA in healthy donors. Notes on the study in general: Equally common other TCR beta chains were less clonally expanded than HLA-associated ones, a later analysis found. An ancestry cluster, one associated with Asian ancestry, reportedly showed fewer N-insertions than the approximately 650-donor mean in a later analysis. A later analysis found most CMV-associated TCR beta chains apparently HLA-restricted.

This clone turned up a few times. Antigen: not known. This CDR3 is 17 amino acids long. The germline V and J ends were trimmed by 1 base and 1 base, with 14 bases remaining between them. Germline CDR1 and CDR2: SGHTA and FQGNSA. The PCR ran on 60 Vbeta and 13 Jbeta primers. Original processing methods: In a later analysis, the count reached 82 million or so unique TCR beta chains, with about 9.9 million shared. Only in-frame clones appear in the TCRdb table, and some are missing; sequencing was by immunoSEQ multiplex PCR. V, J and clone size are those of that table, while D and trimming were read from the DNA. Of around 120,000 clones listed, 9.5% were seen once; the top ten hold 3% to 3.5%.

This clonotype was obtained from a man aged 25 to 40 in good health and CMV-seronegative. Input material: PBMCs. The genes are TRBV7-2 and TRBJ2-1, with D possibly TRBD2 on 6 matching bases. CDR3 DNA sequence: TGTGCCAGCAGCTTAGGGGCGAGGGGACTGTCCTACAATGAGCAGTTCTTC. Translating gives CASSLGARGLSYNEQFF.